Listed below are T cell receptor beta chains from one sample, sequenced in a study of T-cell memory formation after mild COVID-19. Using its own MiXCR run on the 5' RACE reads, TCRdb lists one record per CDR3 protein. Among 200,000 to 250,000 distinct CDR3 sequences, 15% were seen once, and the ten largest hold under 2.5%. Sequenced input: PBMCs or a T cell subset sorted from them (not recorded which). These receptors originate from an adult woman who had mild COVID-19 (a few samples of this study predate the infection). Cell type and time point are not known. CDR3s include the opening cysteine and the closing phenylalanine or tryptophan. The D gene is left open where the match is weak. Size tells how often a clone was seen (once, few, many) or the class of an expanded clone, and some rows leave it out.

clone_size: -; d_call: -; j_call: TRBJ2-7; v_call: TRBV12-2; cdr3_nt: TGTGCAAGTCGCTTAGTACTAGCGGCAGGGCAGTACTTC; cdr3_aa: CASRLVLAAGQYF
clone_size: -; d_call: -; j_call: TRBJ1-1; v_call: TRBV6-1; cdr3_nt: TGTGCCAGCAGTGAAAAAGGGTATACTGAAGCTTTCTTT; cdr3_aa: CASSEKGYTEAFF
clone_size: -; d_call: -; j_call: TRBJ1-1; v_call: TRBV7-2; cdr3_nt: TGTGCCAGCAGCTTAGGGTGGTTGGCGGAAGCTTTCTTT; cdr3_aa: CASSLGWLAEAFF
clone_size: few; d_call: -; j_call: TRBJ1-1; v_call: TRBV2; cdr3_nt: TGTGCCAGCAACCTCCTCTTCCTTGGCGGAACTGAAGCTTTCTTT; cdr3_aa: CASNLLFLGGTEAFF
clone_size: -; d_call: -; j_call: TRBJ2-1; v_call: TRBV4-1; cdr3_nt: TGCGCCAGCAGCCTTCGGACAGCGGACAATGAGCAGTTCTTC; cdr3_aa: CASSLRTADNEQFF
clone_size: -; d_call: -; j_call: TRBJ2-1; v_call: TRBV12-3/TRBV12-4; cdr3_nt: TGTGCCAGCATTAAAAAGACCACCCTCTCCTACAATGAGCAGTTCTTC; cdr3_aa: CASIKKTTLSYNEQFF
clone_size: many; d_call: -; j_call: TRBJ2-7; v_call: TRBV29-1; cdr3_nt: TGCAGCGTTGAAGTGAGAGGGATGGCCTCTAGCTACGAGCAGTACTTC; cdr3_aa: CSVEVRGMASSYEQYF
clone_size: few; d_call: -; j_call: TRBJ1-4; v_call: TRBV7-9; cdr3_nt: TGTGCCAGCAGCTTAGCGGAGGGTGGGGAAAAACTGTTTTTT; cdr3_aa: CASSLAEGGEKLFF
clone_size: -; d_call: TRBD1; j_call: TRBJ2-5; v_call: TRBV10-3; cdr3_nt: TGTGCCATCAGCCTGGGACAGGGAGGTCGCCAAGAGACCCAGTACTTC; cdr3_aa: CAISLGQGGRQETQYF
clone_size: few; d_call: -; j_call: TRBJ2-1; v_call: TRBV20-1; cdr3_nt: TGCAGTGCTAGTGTAAGCGGTGATCAGAGGAATGAGCAGTTCTTC; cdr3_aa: CSASVSGDQRNEQFF
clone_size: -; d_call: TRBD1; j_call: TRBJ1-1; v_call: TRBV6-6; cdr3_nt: TGTGCCAGCAGTTACCTCCAGGGGGCTAACACTGAAGCTTTCTTT; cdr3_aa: CASSYLQGANTEAFF
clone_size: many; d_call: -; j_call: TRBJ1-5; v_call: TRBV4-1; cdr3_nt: TGCGCCAGCAGTCATCCAGGGACTAGCAATCAGCCCCAGCATTTT; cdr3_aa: CASSHPGTSNQPQHF
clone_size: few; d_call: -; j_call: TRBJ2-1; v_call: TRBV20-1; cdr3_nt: TGCAGTACTCGGGACTCCCCGGAGAATGAGCAGTTCTTC; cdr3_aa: CSTRDSPENEQFF
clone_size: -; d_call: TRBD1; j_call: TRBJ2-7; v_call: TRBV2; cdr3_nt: TGTGCCAGCAGGACGGACAGGGTTGAGCAGTACTTC; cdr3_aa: CASRTDRVEQYF
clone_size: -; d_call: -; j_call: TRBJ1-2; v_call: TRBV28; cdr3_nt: TGTGCCAGTCAAGGCATAGACTATGGCTACACCTTC; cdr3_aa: CASQGIDYGYTF
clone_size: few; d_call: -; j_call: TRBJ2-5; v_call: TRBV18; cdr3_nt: TGTGCCAGCTCACCGACCCTAGGAGAGACCCAGTACTTC; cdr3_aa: CASSPTLGETQYF
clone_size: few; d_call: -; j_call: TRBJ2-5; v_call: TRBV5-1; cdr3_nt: TGCGCCAGCAGCTTTTGGGCGGGTTCCGAGACCCAGTACTTC; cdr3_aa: CASSFWAGSETQYF
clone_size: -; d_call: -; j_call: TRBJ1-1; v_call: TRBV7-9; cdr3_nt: TGTGCCAGCAGCCCAAGACTGGAGCGGAACACTGAAGCTTTCTTT; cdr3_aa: CASSPRLERNTEAFF
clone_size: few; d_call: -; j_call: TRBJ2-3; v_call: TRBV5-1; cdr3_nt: TGCGCCAGCAGCTTGGCGGCAGCCGTCCGCACAGATACGCAGTATTTT; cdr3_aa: CASSLAAAVRTDTQYF
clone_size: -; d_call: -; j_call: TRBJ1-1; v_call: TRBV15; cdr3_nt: TGTGCCACCAGCAGAGAGCAAGGGCTTGAAGCTTTCTTT; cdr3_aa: CATSREQGLEAFF
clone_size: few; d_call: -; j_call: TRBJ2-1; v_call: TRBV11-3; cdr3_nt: TGTGCCAGCAGCTCGGGCCATGGGGGAGGCACATACAATGAGCAGTTCTTC; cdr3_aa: CASSSGHGGGTYNEQFF
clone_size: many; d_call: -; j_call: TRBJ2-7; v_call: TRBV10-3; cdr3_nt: TGTGCCATCAGTGAGGGCAGGTCCTCCTACGAGCAGTACTTC; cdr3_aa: CAISEGRSSYEQYF
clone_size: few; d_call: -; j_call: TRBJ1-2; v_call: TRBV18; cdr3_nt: TGTGCCAGCTTCCCGTCGGTTAACTATGGCTACACCTTC; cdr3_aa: CASFPSVNYGYTF
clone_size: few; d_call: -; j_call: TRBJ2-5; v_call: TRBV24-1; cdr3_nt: TGTGCCACCAGGGGGGCGGCCCTGGAGACCCAGTACTTC; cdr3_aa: CATRGAALETQYF
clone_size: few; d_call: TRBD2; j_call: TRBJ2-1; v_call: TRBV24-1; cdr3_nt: TGTGCCACCAGTGACCCAGGACTAGCGGGGGGGATTTACAATGAGCAGTTCTTC; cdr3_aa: CATSDPGLAGGIYNEQFF
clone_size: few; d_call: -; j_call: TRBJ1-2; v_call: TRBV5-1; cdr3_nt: TGCGCCAGCGCAGCCGGGGGTAGCTATGGCTACACCTTC; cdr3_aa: CASAAGGSYGYTF
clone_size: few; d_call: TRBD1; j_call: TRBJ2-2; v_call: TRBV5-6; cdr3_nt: TGTGCCAGCAGCTTGATAACAGGGGCGAACACCGGGGAGCTGTTTTTT; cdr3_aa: CASSLITGANTGELFF
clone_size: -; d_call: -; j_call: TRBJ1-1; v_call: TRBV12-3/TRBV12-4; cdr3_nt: TGTGCCAGCAGTTTCACGGTGAACACTGAAGCTTTCTTT; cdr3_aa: CASSFTVNTEAFF
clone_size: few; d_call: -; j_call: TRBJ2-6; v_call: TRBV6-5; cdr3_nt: TGTGCCAGCATGCAATCCGGGGCCAACGTCCTGACTTTC; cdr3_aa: CASMQSGANVLTF
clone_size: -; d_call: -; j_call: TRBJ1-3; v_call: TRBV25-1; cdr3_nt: TGTGCCAGCAGTGCGGGAGCTGGAAACACCATATATTTT; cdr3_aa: CASSAGAGNTIYF
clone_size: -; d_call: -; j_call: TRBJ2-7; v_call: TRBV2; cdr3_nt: TGTGCCAGCAGGGACCTAGTCCCCTACGAGCAGTACTTC; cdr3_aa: CASRDLVPYEQYF
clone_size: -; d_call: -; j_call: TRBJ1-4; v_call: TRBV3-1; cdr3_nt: TGTGCCAGCAGCCAAGGGGGAGGGGCGAATGAAAAACTGTTTTTT; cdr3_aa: CASSQGGGANEKLFF
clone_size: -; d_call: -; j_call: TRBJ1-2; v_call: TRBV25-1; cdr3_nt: TGTGCCAGCAGTGCCCTGGGGGGCTACACCTTC; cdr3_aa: CASSALGGYTF
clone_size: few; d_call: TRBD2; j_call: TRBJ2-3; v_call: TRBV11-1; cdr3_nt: TGTGCCAGCAGCTTAGCCGACTCGACTAGCGGGAGTTGGGCAGATACGCAGTATTTT; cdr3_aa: CASSLADSTSGSWADTQYF
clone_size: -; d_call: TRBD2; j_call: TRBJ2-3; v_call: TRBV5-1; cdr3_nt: TGCGCCAGCAGCTTTCTAGCGGTTTCAGATACGCAGTATTTT; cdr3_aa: CASSFLAVSDTQYF
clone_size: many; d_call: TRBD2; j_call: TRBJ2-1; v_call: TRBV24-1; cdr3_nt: TGTGCCACCTCACAGCGGGAGGGTGTGAGGGGTGAGCAGTTCTTC; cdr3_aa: CATSQREGVRGEQFF
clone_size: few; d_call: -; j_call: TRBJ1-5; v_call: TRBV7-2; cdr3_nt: TGTGCCAGCAGCTTCGGACAGCCCTGGGGCAATCAGCCCCAGCATTTT; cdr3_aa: CASSFGQPWGNQPQHF
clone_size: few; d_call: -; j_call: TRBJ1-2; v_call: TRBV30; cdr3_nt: TGTGCCTGGAGTGTACCGGCAGTCTGGGGTCGGGGCTACACCTTC; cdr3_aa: CAWSVPAVWGRGYTF
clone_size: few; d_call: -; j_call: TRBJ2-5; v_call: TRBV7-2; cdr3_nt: TGTGCCAGCAGCTTAGTTGCAGTCAGACAAGAGACCCAGTACTTC; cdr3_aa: CASSLVAVRQETQYF
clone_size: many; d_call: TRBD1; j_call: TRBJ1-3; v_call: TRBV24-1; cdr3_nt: TGTGCCACCAGTGATTCAAGGACAGGCCTCTCTGGAAACACCATATATTTT; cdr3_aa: CATSDSRTGLSGNTIYF
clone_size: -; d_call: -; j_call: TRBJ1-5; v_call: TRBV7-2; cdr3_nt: TGTGCCAGCAGCTTCAATAATCAGCCCCAGCATTTT; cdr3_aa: CASSFNNQPQHF
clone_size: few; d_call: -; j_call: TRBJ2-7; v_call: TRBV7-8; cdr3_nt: TGTGCCAGCAGCACGCGGACAGCCTACGAGCAGTACTTC; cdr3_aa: CASSTRTAYEQYF
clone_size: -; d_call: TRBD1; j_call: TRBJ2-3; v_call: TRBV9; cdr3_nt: TGTGCCAGCAGCCCGAGACAGGGGATTGGGACAGATACGCAGTATTTT; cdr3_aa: CASSPRQGIGTDTQYF
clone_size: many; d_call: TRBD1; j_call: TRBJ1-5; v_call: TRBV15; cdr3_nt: TGTGCCACCGCACAGGGGAGCAATCAGCCCCAGCATTTT; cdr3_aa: CATAQGSNQPQHF
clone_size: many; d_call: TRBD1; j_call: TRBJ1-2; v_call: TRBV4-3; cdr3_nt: TGCGCCAGCAGCCAGAGCCGGGACAGGGATGGCTACACCTTC; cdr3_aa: CASSQSRDRDGYTF
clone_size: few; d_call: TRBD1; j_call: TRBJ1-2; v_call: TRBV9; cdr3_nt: TGTGCCAGCAGCCTCCAGGCTAGGTGGGGACAGGGTACCTATGGCTACACCTTC; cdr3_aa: CASSLQARWGQGTYGYTF
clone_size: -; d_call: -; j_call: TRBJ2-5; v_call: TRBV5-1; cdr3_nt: TGCGCCAGCAGCTTGGCCGTGGGGCGCCAAGAGACCCAGTACTTC; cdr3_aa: CASSLAVGRQETQYF
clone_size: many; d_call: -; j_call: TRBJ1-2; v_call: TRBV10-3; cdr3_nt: TGTGCCATCAGTGACGCCGGACTCGCGAACCACTATGGCTACACCTTC; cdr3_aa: CAISDAGLANHYGYTF
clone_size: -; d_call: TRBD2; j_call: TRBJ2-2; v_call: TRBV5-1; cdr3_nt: TGCGCCAGCAGCTTCGCTACTAGCGGGCGGTCCGGGGAGCTGTTTTTT; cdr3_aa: CASSFATSGRSGELFF
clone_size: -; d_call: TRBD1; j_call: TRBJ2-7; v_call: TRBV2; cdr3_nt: TGTGCCAGCCAACCTGGACAGGGCCGGGAGCAGTACTTC; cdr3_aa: CASQPGQGREQYF
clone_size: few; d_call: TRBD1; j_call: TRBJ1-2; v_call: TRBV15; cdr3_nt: TGTGCCACCAGCAGACAACGGACAGGGGGCAATGGCTACACCTTC; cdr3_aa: CATSRQRTGGNGYTF
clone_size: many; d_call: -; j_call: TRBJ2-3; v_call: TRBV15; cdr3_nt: TGTGCCACCAGCCTAAATCCAGGGACAAGCACAGATACGCAGTATTTT; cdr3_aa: CATSLNPGTSTDTQYF
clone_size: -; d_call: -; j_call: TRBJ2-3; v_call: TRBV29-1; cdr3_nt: TGCAGCGTTGAAGAACAGTGGATGGTCACAGATACGCAGTATTTT; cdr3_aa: CSVEEQWMVTDTQYF
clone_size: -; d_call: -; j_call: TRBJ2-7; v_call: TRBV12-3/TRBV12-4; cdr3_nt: TGTGCCAGCAGTTTAGTAACCGGGGGCCGCTACGAGCAGTACTTC; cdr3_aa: CASSLVTGGRYEQYF
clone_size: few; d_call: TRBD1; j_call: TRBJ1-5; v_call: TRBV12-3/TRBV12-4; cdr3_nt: TGTGCCAGCAGTTTTAGACAGGGCACACATCAGCCCCAGCATTTT; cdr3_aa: CASSFRQGTHQPQHF
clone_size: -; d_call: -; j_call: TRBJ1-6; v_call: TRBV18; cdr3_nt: TGTGCCAGCTCACCCCTCCGGGACAAGGATTCACCCCTCCACTTT; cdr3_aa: CASSPLRDKDSPLHF
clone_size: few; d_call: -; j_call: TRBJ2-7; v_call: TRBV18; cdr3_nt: TGTGCCAGCTCTCCACCGCCGCCGGGTTCGAGGGAGCAGTACTTC; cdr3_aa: CASSPPPPGSREQYF